Each of the 13 T cell receptor beta chains below was sequenced from the same sample in a study of graft-versus-host responses after intestinal transplantation. Plates contained around 200,000 CFSE-labeled responder cells and around 200,000 irradiated, violet-dye-labeled stimulator cells. Sequenced by immunoSEQ multiplex PCR; TCRdb stores in-frame clones only, minus some. The repertoire holds about 14,000 clones, with 30% to 40% as singletons. The input for sequencing was alloreactive CD8+ T cells from a mixed lymphocyte reaction culture, taken before intestinal transplant. Specified subset: CFSE-low proliferating T cells sorted from roughly 6-day pre-transplant mixed lymphocyte reaction (GvH or HvG direction). Receptor source: a human patient who received an intestinal transplant.

The CDR3 loop reads CASSRVGQETQYF. In nucleotides, the CDR3 is TGCGCCAGCAGCAGGGTTGGCCAAGAGACCCAGTACTTC. The V call is TRBV5-1, the J call TRBJ2-5; D gene ambiguous. This CDR3 region has 13 residues. Germline V CDR1 and CDR2: SGHRS, YFSETQ. V lost 4 bases and J lost 1, with 8 bases in between.

This chain uses TRBV9 with TRBJ2-5, with TRBD2 matching 9 bases. CDR1 is SGDLS, CDR2 YYNGEE, per germline. V lost 6 bases to trimming and J lost 2 bases; unmatched junction nucleotides: 5. This CDR3 contains 14 residues. DNA of the CDR3: TGTGCCAGCAACCCGAGCGGGGGGCAAGAGACCCAGTACTTC. Translating gives CASNPSGGQETQYF.

The CDR3 sequence: CASSVGGAVGSGNTIYF. CDR3 in DNA: TGTGCCAGCAGCGTAGGAGGGGCAGTAGGCTCTGGAAACACCATATATTTT. The chain employs TRBV9 and TRBJ1-3; D possibly corresponds to TRBD1 (5 bases). The CDR3 has 17 residues. The V gene lost 0 bases and the J gene lost 0 bases, with 13 bases spanning the gap. CDR1 and CDR2 (germline): SGDLS, YYNGEE.

The gene calls are TRBV6-8 and TRBJ2-7; a possible D gene is TRBD2 (6 bases). Germline-derived CDR1 and CDR2 are MNHGY and SAAAGT. With 2 bases removed from V and 2 bases from J, the gap between germline ends came to 10 bases. The length of the CDR3 is 14 residues. The CDR3 here is CASSYAGTPYEQYF. The DNA for the CDR3 is TGTGCCAGCAGTTACGCGGGAACCCCCTACGAGCAGTACTTC.

In DNA form, the CDR3 reads TGTGCCAGCAGTTCCAGACTAGCGCCAGGGGAGCAGTACTTC. This translates into CASSSRLAPGEQYF. V is TRBV6-6 and J is TRBJ2-7; 8 positions match TRBD2. CDR3 size: 14 residues. J lost 7 bases, V lost 4 bases, and 9 bases had no gene match. Germline assignment: CDR1 MNHNY and CDR2 SVGAGI (reference sequence).

The CDR3 spells CASSQGDLPRYNEQFF. The CDR3 nucleotides read TGCGCCAGCAGCCAAGGAGATTTGCCCCGGTACAATGAGCAGTTCTTC. V and J are TRBV4-1 and TRBJ2-1; D remains unclear. The CDR3 runs 16 residues. The germline CDR1 and CDR2 sequences are MGHRA and YSYEKL. Trimming pared 1 base from V and 4 bases from J, leaving 14 bases between.

A few counts support this clone. This rearrangement joins TRBV6-5 to TRBJ2-1; a weak D match, TRBD2 (7 bases). Germline lookup yields CDR1 MNHEY and CDR2 SVGAGI. The V end was cut by 6 bases, the J end by 7 bases, with 16 bases between. The CDR3 runs to 14 residues. CDR3 residues: CASSPGGSRNEQFF. The CDR3 nucleotides read TGTGCCAGCAGCCCGGGGGGCTCCCGGAATGAGCAGTTCTTC.

The chain has TRBV5-1 and TRBJ1-1; D perhaps matches TRBD1 (5 bases). Germline V gives CDR1 SGHRS, CDR2 YFSETQ. The length of the CDR3 is 17 residues. Trimming cost V 0 bases and J 0 bases, with 15 bases left between them. The chain's CDR3 is CASSLGTRTTMNTEAFF. The DNA for the CDR3 is TGCGCCAGCAGCTTGGGAACTCGGACAACTATGAACACTGAAGCTTTCTTT.

The gene calls are TRBV7-9 and TRBJ2-2; D gene ambiguous. This CDR3 contains 11 residues. Trimming shortened V by 3 bases and J by 11 bases, and 7 bases separated the two germline ends. Germline V gene lookup returns CDR1 SEHNR and CDR2 FQNEAQ (reference sequence). The CDR3 DNA reads as TGTGCCAGCAGCTTCCCCTCAGAGCTGTTTTTT. It is translated as CASSFPSELFF.

The chain joins TRBV14 to TRBJ2-7, with no clear D. Germline-derived CDR1 and CDR2 are SGHDN and FVKESK. The V end was cut by 0 bases, the J end by 3 bases, with 6 bases between. The CDR3 has 13 amino acids. The CDR3 DNA follows: TGTGCCAGCAGCCAAGATTGGAACTACGAGCAGTACTTC. This gives the protein CASSQDWNYEQYF.

This clone was counted only a few times. This chain connects TRBV4-1 to TRBJ2-5; 15 bases are shared with TRBD2. Trimming at V came to 4 bases and at J to 1 base, leaving 4 bases not matched to a gene. CDR3 size: 17 residues. Germline values: CDR1 MGHRA, CDR2 YSYEKL. CDR3 DNA sequence: TGCGCCAGCAGCCGGACTAGCGGGGGGGCGCTCCAAGAGACCCAGTACTTC. Its protein product is CASSRTSGGALQETQYF.

The sample holds a few counts of this clone. The J gene is TRBJ2-7, the V gene TRBV11-2, with unresolved D. The V end lost 0 bases, the J end lost 6 bases, and 9 bases lay between the germline ends. Per germline, CDR1 SGHAT and CDR2 FQNNGV. This CDR3 region has 13 residues. The CDR3 nucleotides read TGTGCCAGCAGCTTAGATCGTGAGGTCGAGCAGTACTTC. Translating it yields CASSLDREVEQYF.

This clone was observed a few times. This chain joins TRBV7-9 and TRBJ1-5; no firm D call. The V end was cut by 3 bases, the J end by 4 bases, with 10 bases between. The CDR3 contains 14 residues. Germline V gives CDR1 SEHNR, CDR2 FQNEAQ (reference sequence). For the CDR3, the DNA is TGTGCCAGCAGCTTCTCCGGATTTAATCAGCCCCAGCATTTT. Its translation is CASSFSGFNQPQHF. The full variable domain, rest sourced from reference TRBV7-9 and TRBJ1-5, is DTGVSQNPRHKITKRGQNVTFRCDPISEHNRLYWYRQTLGQGPEFLTYFQNEAQLEKSRLLSDRFSAERPKGSFSTLEIQRTEQGDSAMYLCASSFSGFNQPQHFGDGTRLSIL.